This T cell receptor beta chain comes out of a study of OX40 agonist ivuxolimab in advanced cancers. Across the whole study: An anti-OX40 (CD134) antibody with agonistic activity, ivuxolimab, was administered to patients.

A few counts support this clone. Patients who had autoimmune disease history or got systemic immunosuppression were left out. The CDR3 contains 16 residues. V lost 4 bases and J lost 9, with 26 bases in between. Germline V lookup: CDR1 GTSNPN, CDR2 SVGIG (reference sequence). Clones were read by immunoSEQ multiplex PCR, and TCRdb kept only the in-frame ones, dropping some. The sample lists about 57,000 clones; about 89% were seen once. Sequenced here: CD4+ or CD8+ T cells sorted from blood, sampled in a trial of the OX40 agonist ivuxolimab. The rearrangement joins TRBV30 to TRBJ2-3; TRBD2 is a possible D gene (7 bases). The receptor's source is an adult with an advanced solid tumor such as melanoma, head and neck, liver or kidney cancer. The DNA for the CDR3 is TGTGCCTGGATCCCCGCGCCGGGGGGCCCCACGAGCACGCAGTATTTT. Its translation is CAWIPAPGGPTSTQYF.